This passage covers 10 T cell receptor beta chains from one sample sequenced in a study of blood T cell repertoires in COVID-19. Clones were read by immunoSEQ multiplex PCR, and TCRdb kept only the in-frame ones, dropping some. The repertoire includes approximately 50,000 clones, roughly 85% of them detected once, and under 30% sits in the top ten. Sample: peripheral blood. The receptors were gathered from an older man with acute or convalescent COVID-19.

The rearrangement joins TRBV19 to TRBJ2-3; TRBD2 matches at 10 bases. CDR1 and CDR2 (germline): LNHDA, SQIVND (reference sequence). The CDR3 covers 14 residues. Trimming cost V 4 bases and J 4 bases; bases outside gene matches: 2. This chain's CDR3 is CASSKAGGPDTQYF. The CDR3 DNA reads as TGTGCCAGTAGTAAAGCGGGGGGGCCAGATACGCAGTATTTT.

V is TRBV9 and J is TRBJ1-5, with 7 positions matching TRBD1. The germline V gene has CDR1 SGDLS and CDR2 YYNGEE. The CDR3 is 14 amino acids. Trimming at V came to 3 bases and at J to 2 bases, leaving 2 bases not matched to a gene. The CDR3, as DNA: TGTGCCAGCAGCGAGGGACAGCGCAATCAGCCCCAGCATTTT. Translation gives CASSEGQRNQPQHF.

This clone was seen a handful of times. The rearrangement joins TRBV7-3 to TRBJ1-2; TRBD1 aligns across 9 bases. J lost 8 bases, V lost 5 bases, and 9 bases had no gene match. The CDR3 totals 14 residues. Germline V lookup: CDR1 SGHTA, CDR2 FQGTGA. The CDR3 region is CASSAGWDRAGYTF. The CDR3 DNA is TGTGCCAGCAGCGCCGGATGGGACAGGGCAGGCTACACCTTC.

This clone was counted at least ten times. This rearrangement joins TRBV11-2 to TRBJ2-2, with 8 bases aligning to TRBD2. V trimming: 5 bases; J trimming: 2 bases; junction bases outside the gene matches: 10. The CDR3 runs 17 residues. CDR1 is SGHAT and CDR2 is FQNNGV in the germline V gene. The CDR3 DNA reads as TGTGCCAGCAGCCCGTTTCGGGGGGGTCCAAACACCGGGGAGCTGTTTTTT. Translated: CASSPFRGGPNTGELFF. The full variable domain, its missing parts supplied by reference TRBV11-2 and TRBJ2-2, is EAGVAQSPRYKIIEKRQSVAFWCNPISGHATLYWYQQILGQGPKLLIQFQNNGVVDDSQLPKDRFSAERLKGVDSTLKIQPAKLEDSAVYLCASSPFRGGPNTGELFFGEGSRLTVL.

V usage is TRBV19 and J usage is TRBJ2-7; TRBD2 agrees at 8 bases. Germline assignment: CDR1 LNHDA and CDR2 SQIVND (reference sequence). The CDR3 loop spans 15 amino acids. V was pared by 6 bases and J by 0 bases, with 7 bases of the junction left unmatched. CDR3 sequence: CASSHSGGISYEQYF. The CDR3 DNA reads TGTGCCAGTAGCCACTCGGGGGGGATCTCCTACGAGCAGTACTTC.

The V gene is TRBV5-8, the J gene TRBJ2-7; 11 bases fit TRBD1. Unmatched junction bases numbered 1, after V lost 0 bases and J lost 5 bases. CDR1 and CDR2 from the germline V gene are SGHTS and YDEGEE. The CDR3 consists of 14 residues. The CDR3 region has the DNA TGTGCCAGCAGCTTGGGGACAGGGGGCGACGAGCAGTACTTC. This gives the protein CASSLGTGGDEQYF. The variable domain in full, completed from reference TRBV5-8 and TRBJ2-7, reads EAGVTQSPTHLIKTRGQQATLRCSPISGHTSVYWYQQALGLGLQFLLWYDEGEERNRGNFPPRFSGRQFPNYSSELNVNALELEDSALYLCASSLGTGGDEQYFGPGTRLTVT.

V usage is TRBV3-1 (or the pseudogene TRBV3-2) and J usage is TRBJ1-4; perhaps TRBD1 as D (5 bases). V was cut by 5 bases and J by 8 bases, with 18 bases left in between. The CDR3 totals 15 residues. Germline CDR1 and CDR2: LGHDT and YNNKEL (reference sequence). The CDR3 reads CASSKNQGLGEKLFF. The CDR3 coding sequence is TGTGCCAGCAGCAAAAACCAGGGTTTAGGGGAAAAACTGTTTTTT.

The rearrangement links TRBV27 to TRBJ1-2; 12 bases are a match to TRBD1. Germline CDR1 is MNHEY and CDR2 is SMNVEV (reference sequence). The V segment lost 8 bases and the J segment 8 bases; nucleotides outside the gene matches: 9. CDR3 length: 14 amino acids. Written as DNA, the CDR3 is TGTGCCAGCGGGGACAGGGGGCTAAGAGGGGGCTACACCTTC. Encoded protein: CASGDRGLRGGYTF.

This clone was observed a few times. The chain links TRBV3-1 (or the pseudogene TRBV3-2) to TRBJ1-2, with D maybe TRBD1 (5 bases). Germline CDR1 reads LGHDT; CDR2 reads YNNKEL (reference sequence). This CDR3 region has 14 residues. Trimming stripped 0 bases from V and 6 bases from J, with 11 bases between. The CDR3 loop is CASSQEDRTDGYTF. The CDR3 DNA reads TGTGCCAGCAGCCAAGAAGACAGAACTGATGGCTACACCTTC.

The chain combines TRBV5-5 with TRBJ2-7; tentatively, D is TRBD2 (6 bases). Trimming shortened V by 0 bases and J by 4 bases, and 11 bases separated the two germline ends. In germline, CDR1 is SGHKS, CDR2 YYEKEE (reference sequence). The CDR3 totals 14 residues. CDR3 sequence reads: CASSLGAGSYEQYF. The CDR3 nucleotides read TGTGCCAGCAGCTTGGGTGCGGGAAGTTACGAGCAGTACTTC.